This record covers a single T cell receptor (beta chain). The data are from a study of Graves' ophthalmopathy and Graves' hyperthyroidism. The overall study: Sampling took place at initial diagnosis, with peripheral blood obtained before any treatment.

V was pared by 3 bases and J by 3 bases, with 8 bases between. The CDR3 is 13 residues long. The germline CDR1 and CDR2 sequences are LNHDA and SQIVND (reference sequence). The study amplified TCR beta CDR3 regions using RNA transcripts. HTBI primers were used in a first-round RT-PCR, which preceded a second-round multiplex PCR. TCRdb re-analysed the multiplex PCR reads in MiXCR, keeping a single row per CDR3 protein. The sample has 740,000 or so distinct CDR3 sequences, 40% seen once. Serum thyroxine and TRAb, along with clinical symptoms, thyroid ultrasound and orbital computed tomography, were what diagnosis relied on.

Specimen: peripheral blood. This TCR derives from an adult man with Graves' ophthalmopathy. The rearrangement joins TRBV19 to TRBJ1-1; possibly TRBD1 for D (6 bases). This CDR3 is CASSINRDTEAFF. DNA of the CDR3: TGTGCCAGTAGTATTAACAGGGACACTGAAGCTTTCTTT.